These 6 T cell receptor beta chains were all obtained from the same sample, sequenced in a study of T cell repertoires in cytomegalovirus infection. TCRdb ran MiXCR on the reads and lists one entry per CDR3 protein. This table holds 650,000 to 900,000 distinct CDR3 sequences, about 29% found once. No antigen is known for these receptors. The sequencing used cultured CD8+ T cells from PBMCs, collected from culture after CMV antigen stimulation. All receptors come from a human donor in good health (CMV status not recorded). Some clones in this sample may be carry-over from other donors' samples.

The V gene is TRBV5-1, the J gene TRBJ2-7; D might be TRBD1 or TRBD2, each matching 5 bases. CDR3 size: 16 residues. Per the germline V gene, CDR1 is SGHRS and CDR2 is YFSETQ. V was trimmed by 4 bases and J by 3 bases, leaving 20 bases between them. The DNA of the CDR3 is TGCGCCAGCAGCACCGGGACGGGTGAATTGATCTACGAGCAGTACTTC. It translates to CASSTGTGELIYEQYF.

This chain links TRBV7-6 with TRBJ1-3; the D is unclear. This CDR3 is 16 amino acids long. CDR1 SGHVS and CDR2 FNYEAQ come from the germline V gene. Trimming shortened V by 4 bases and J by 0 bases, and 13 bases separated the two germline ends. The chain's CDR3 is CASSSTPVGSGNTIYF. The CDR3 nucleotides are TGTGCCAGCAGCTCCACCCCAGTGGGCTCTGGAAACACCATATATTTT.

This clonotype turned up a few times. V and J are TRBV10-3 and TRBJ1-5, with 9 nucleotides matching TRBD1. This CDR3 spans 15 amino acids. Germline V gives CDR1 ENHRY, CDR2 SYGVKD. The ends lost 2 bases at V and 4 bases at J; junction bases unmatched: 3. DNA for the CDR3: TGTGCCATCAGTGAGGTGACAGGGGGTAATCAGCCCCAGCATTTT. This encodes CAISEVTGGNQPQHF.

This rearrangement joins TRBV2 to TRBJ2-4; D gene ambiguous. The V and J ends lost 4 bases and 12 bases respectively, with 7 bases between them. This CDR3 spans 10 amino acids. CDR1 SNHLY and CDR2 FYNNEI come from the germline V gene. CDR3 region: CASSGRSQYF. Written as DNA, the CDR3 is TGTGCCAGCAGTGGCCGCTCTCAGTACTTC.

The rearrangement uses TRBV7-6 and TRBJ2-5; 10 bases are shared with TRBD1. Germline-derived CDR1 and CDR2 are SGHVS and FNYEAQ. The CDR3 has 15 amino acids. V lost 4 bases and J lost 1; bases outside the gene matches: 3. The CDR3 bases are TGTGCCAGCAGCTATAGGACAGGGGGCCAAGAGACCCAGTACTTC. It yields the protein CASSYRTGGQETQYF.

The chain is built from TRBV10-3 and TRBJ2-7; TRBD1 agrees at 8 bases. The CDR3 contains 14 residues. With V trimmed by 2 bases and J by 2 bases, 2 bases remained unmatched. Germline assignment: CDR1 ENHRY and CDR2 SYGVKD. CDR3: CAISEETGAYEQYF. The CDR3 nucleotides are TGTGCCATCAGTGAGGAGACAGGGGCCTACGAGCAGTACTTC.